The present T cell receptor beta chain was sequenced within a study of shared clonotypes between healthy human individuals. Into CD45RA+ naive and CD45RA-negative memory subsets, the CD4+ cells were split. 200 to 250 ng DNA, 30,000 or so T cell genomes, went into each sorted-subset replicate PCR. Produced via immunoSEQ multiplex PCR; TCRdb's table is partial and in-frame only. The sample shows about 1 million clones, 65% to 75% of them seen only once. V lost 4 bases, J lost 9 bases, and 9 bases stayed unmatched. Germline-derived CDR1 and CDR2 are SGHRS and YFSETQ. This CDR3 has 13 amino acids. The genes are TRBV5-1 and TRBJ2-7; the match to TRBD1 covers 8 bases. Sequenced material: memory CD4+ T cells sorted from blood. Subset described: CD45RA-negative fraction. This TCR was sampled from a young man in good health. In nucleotides, the CDR3 is TGCGCCAGCAGCCCGGACAGGGCGACGGGGCAGTACTTC. The encoded protein is CASSPDRATGQYF.